This TCR beta chain was sequenced during a study of shared T cell receptors in the human thymus. This CDR3 has 16 amino acids. Germline trimming cut 2 bases from V and 7 bases from J; bases unmatched to any gene: 11. Germline V lookup: CDR1 SGHRS, CDR2 YFSETQ. The table came from immunoSEQ multiplex PCR; TCRdb's copy has only in-frame clones and leaves some out. The sample contains about 660,000 clones, roughly 90% of which appear only once. These records were also assigned to another study, of human thymus T cells.

The clonotype originates from a boy less than two years old with a congenital heart defect. Specimen: thymocytes. V usage is TRBV5-1 and J usage is TRBJ2-1, with TRBD2 matching over 8 bases. Written as DNA, the CDR3 is TGCGCCAGCAGCTTCTGGCGGGAGGCCACCAAGAATGAGCAGTTCTTC. Translation: CASSFWREATKNEQFF.